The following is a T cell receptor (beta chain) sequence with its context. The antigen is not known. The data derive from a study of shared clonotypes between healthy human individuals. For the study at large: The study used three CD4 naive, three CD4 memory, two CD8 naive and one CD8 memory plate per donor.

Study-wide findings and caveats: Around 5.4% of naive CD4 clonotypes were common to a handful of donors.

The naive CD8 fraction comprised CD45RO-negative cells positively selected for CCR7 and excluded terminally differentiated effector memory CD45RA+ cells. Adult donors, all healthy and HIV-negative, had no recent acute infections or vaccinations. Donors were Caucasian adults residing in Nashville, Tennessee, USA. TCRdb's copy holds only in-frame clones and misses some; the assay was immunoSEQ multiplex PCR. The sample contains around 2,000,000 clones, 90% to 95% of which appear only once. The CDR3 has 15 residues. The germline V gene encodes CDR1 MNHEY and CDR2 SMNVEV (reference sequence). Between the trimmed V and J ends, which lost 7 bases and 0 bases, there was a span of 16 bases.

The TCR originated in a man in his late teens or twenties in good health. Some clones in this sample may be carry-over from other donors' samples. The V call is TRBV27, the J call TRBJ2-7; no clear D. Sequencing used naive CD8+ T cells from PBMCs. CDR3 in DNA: TGTGCCAGCACTCCTGGGGTGCCCCTCTCCTACGAGCAGTACTTC. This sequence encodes CASTPGVPLSYEQYF.